The text below deals with one T cell receptor beta chain. The sample comes from a study of CD8+ T cells in alopecia areata. This CDR3 has 8 residues. Germline V gene lookup returns CDR1 SQVTM and CDR2 ANQGSEA. Trimming took 7 bases from V and 8 from J, leaving 5 bases between them. Sequencing used cDNA as its template, made by extracting RNA and reverse transcribing it. Libraries were prepared by immunoSEQ multiplex PCR; TCRdb keeps only in-frame clonotypes and omits some of them. Among about 150,000 clones, about 50% were seen once, and the ten largest hold 15% to 20%. The source of this sequence is a human donor with alopecia areata. Here the sequenced sample was CD8+ T cells sorted from blood, taken at week 0. The chain couples TRBV29-1 to TRBJ1-1, with no clear D. The CDR3 DNA follows: TGCAGCGCGACAGAAGCTTTCTTT. This translates into CSATEAFF.